This TCR beta chain was recovered during a study of T cells in Graves' hyperthyroidism and ophthalmopathy. Whole-study findings and limits: Most thyroid clonotypes expanded above 0.001 were also detected in blood. Ophthalmopathy was distinguished from stable hyperthyroidism by 13 V-J signatures.

This clonotype was counted at least ten times. What it binds is not known. An absence of ophthalmopathy progression within 18 months meant stable Graves' hyperthyroidism. The CDR3 has 17 residues. Germline CDR1 reads GTSNPN; CDR2 reads SVGIG (reference sequence). V lost 0 bases and J 0 bases, leaving 15 bases between the germline ends. From RNA transcripts, TCR beta CDR3 regions were amplified. The HTBI primer set drove a first-round RT-PCR of the TCR CDR3. A single record per CDR3 protein comes from TCRdb applying MiXCR to the multiplex PCR reads. The sample includes about 480,000 distinct CDR3 sequences, roughly 14% seen only once; the top ten take less than 20%.

The clonotype was recovered from a woman younger than 35 with Graves' hyperthyroidism. The sequenced sample was blood. The genes are TRBV30 and TRBJ1-3; D call uncertain. In nucleotides, the CDR3 is TGTGCCTGGAGTGTACAGCGGTCCACATTCTCTGGAAACACCATATATTTT. Its translation is CAWSVQRSTFSGNTIYF.